This TCR beta chain is from a study of T-cell memory formation after mild COVID-19. Study details: The TCR clusters were mostly specific to one donor. Study-wide results and limits: Contracting CD4+ clones were located mainly in CM and EM, and CD8+ clones in EMRA. Clones that shrank (day 15 to 85) were balanced CD4/CD8, whereas later expanders leaned CD4+.

J gave up 3 bases and V 6 bases, and 7 bases lay outside the gene matches. The CDR3 runs to 15 residues. CDR1 is MRHNA, CDR2 SNTAGT, per germline. TCRdb ran MiXCR on the 5' RACE reads and lists one entry per CDR3 protein. The data show 390,000 or so distinct CDR3 sequences, with roughly 15% seen just once and about a fifth held by the top ten. The sample holds a few counts of this clonotype. Its antigen is not identified. The rearrangement joins TRBV6-4 to TRBJ2-3; 9 bases agree with TRBD2. The receptor was derived from a man in his late teens or twenties who had mild COVID-19 (a few samples of this study predate the infection). Cell type and time point are not known. The source material was PBMCs or a T cell subset sorted from them (not recorded which). The CDR3 loop reads CASSSAGGRTDTQYF. The CDR3 DNA is TGTGCCAGCAGCTCAGCGGGGGGCAGGACAGATACGCAGTATTTT.